This TCR beta chain was found in a study of cytomegalovirus exposure and HLA in healthy donors. The CDR3 is 15 residues long. With 1 base removed from V and 5 bases from J, the gap between germline ends came to 14 bases. The germline CDR1 and CDR2 sequences are LGHNA and YNFKEQ. Assay: immunoSEQ multiplex PCR; the TCRdb copy retains only in-frame clones and omits some. The table includes 57,000 or so clones, just under 95% detected once. This TCR came from a man aged 18 to 30 in good health and CMV-seronegative. The chain carries TRBV4-2 and TRBJ1-2; D is possibly TRBD1 (6 bases). Material: PBMCs. The CDR3 loop is CASSQAHRVRYGYTF. In DNA form, the CDR3 reads TGTGCCAGCAGCCAAGCTCACAGGGTACGATATGGCTACACCTTC.